This is a list of T cell receptor beta chains from one sample in a study of blood T cell repertoires in COVID-19. Clones were read by immunoSEQ multiplex PCR, and TCRdb kept only the in-frame ones, dropping some. Of fewer than 650,000 clones listed, about 89% were seen once; the top ten hold roughly 7.4%. The sample consisted of peripheral blood. Receptor source: a woman aged 50 to 60 with COVID-19, enrolled during active disease. Each CDR3 is given with its conserved first and last residue. The order of the fields is CDR3 length, clone size, D gene, J gene, V gene, CDR3 DNA, CDR3 protein. A D gene is named only where the DNA matches it firmly. Not all rows give a size; the values are once, few, many and, for expanded clones, a class.

>15|-|-|TRBJ1-2|TRBV6-5
TGTGCCAGCAGGCCATCGGTCGGGTCAACCTATGGCTACACCTTC
CASRPSVGSTYGYTF
>15|-|-|TRBJ2-1|TRBV6-6
TGTGCCAGCAGTCCTACGAGGGGGAACTACAATGAGCAGTTCTTC
CASSPTRGNYNEQFF
>12|-|-|TRBJ1-1|TRBV6-2/TRBV6-3
TGTGCCAGCAGCCCAAGCCAGGGTGAAGCTTTCTTT
CASSPSQGEAFF
>17|-|-|TRBJ2-2|TRBV24-1
TGTGCCACCAGTGCACCCAAACAGGGTAAAGGATCCGGGGAGCTGTTTTTT
CATSAPKQGKGSGELFF
>15|-|-|TRBJ1-2|TRBV7-6
TGTGCCAGCAGCTTAGCGGCAGGTTCTAACTATGGCTACACCTTC
CASSLAAGSNYGYTF
>15|-|-|TRBJ1-6|TRBV6-5
TGTGCCAGCAGTTATTACCGACAGACAAATTCACCCCTCCACTTT
CASSYYRQTNSPLHF
>15|-|TRBD1|TRBJ1-2|TRBV28
TGTGCCAGCAGTTTTAACGGACAGGGGACCTATGGCTACACCTTC
CASSFNGQGTYGYTF
>13|-|-|TRBJ1-1|TRBV11-2
TGTGCCAGCAGCCCCCGTAGGAACACTGAAGCTTTCTTT
CASSPRRNTEAFF
>15|-|-|TRBJ2-3|TRBV29-1
TGCAGCGTTGTCCTTTCGGGAGCTTTCACAGATACGCAGTATTTT
CSVVLSGAFTDTQYF
>11|-|-|TRBJ1-1|TRBV2
TGTGCCAGCAGAGCCAACACTGAAGCTTTCTTT
CASRANTEAFF
>14|-|-|TRBJ2-3|TRBV5-1
TGCGCCAGCAGCCCGACAGGTTCACAGAATACGCAGTATTTT
CASSPTGSQNTQYF
>12|-|-|TRBJ1-2|TRBV18
TGTGCCAGCTCACCAGAAAGGGGCGGCTACACCTTC
CASSPERGGYTF
>15|-|TRBD1|TRBJ2-7|TRBV28
TGTGCCAGCAGTTCAGGACAGGGCATCGGCTACGAGCAGTACTTC
CASSSGQGIGYEQYF
>14|-|TRBD1|TRBJ2-5|TRBV5-4
TGTGCCAGCAGCTTCGGACAGGGGCCCAGCGCCCAGTACTTC
CASSFGQGPSAQYF
>15|-|TRBD1|TRBJ1-5|TRBV7-9
TGTGCCAGCAGCAGGGACAGGGGAAGCAATCAGCCCCAGCATTTT
CASSRDRGSNQPQHF
>14|-|TRBD2|TRBJ2-1|TRBV3-1/TRBV3-2
TGTGCCAGCAGCCCAGGGACTAGCGTCCCGACTTGGTTCTTC
CASSPGTSVPTWFF
>16|-|TRBD1|TRBJ2-2|TRBV9
TGTGCCAGCAGCGTACAACAGGGGCCGATCACCGGGGAGCTGTTTTTT
CASSVQQGPITGELFF
>16|-|TRBD2|TRBJ2-2|TRBV28
TGTGCCAGCAGTTTTGGAAGCGGGGGCGTCACCGGGGAGCTGTTTTTT
CASSFGSGGVTGELFF
>11|-|-|TRBJ2-3|TRBV7-8
TGTGCCAGCAGCCCCCGTGATACGCAGTATTTT
CASSPRDTQYF
>17|-|-|TRBJ2-1|TRBV19
TGTGCCAGTAGTATAGATCACACCGTCCTCTCCTACAATGAGCAGTTCTTC
CASSIDHTVLSYNEQFF
>15|-|-|TRBJ2-3|TRBV6-1
TGTGCCAGCAGTGACGAAAGGGGCGGGGCAGATACGCAGTATTTT
CASSDERGGADTQYF
>14|-|TRBD1|TRBJ1-2|TRBV6-5
TGTGCCAGCAGTTACGGGGACAGGGTCTATGGCTACACCTTC
CASSYGDRVYGYTF
>13|-|-|TRBJ1-4|TRBV10-3
TGTGCCATCAGTGAGTCGACGGGTGAAAAACTGTTTTTT
CAISESTGEKLFF
>14|-|-|TRBJ1-2|TRBV24-1
TGTGCCACCAGTGATAATACAGTTATTGATGGCTACACCTTC
CATSDNTVIDGYTF
>13|-|-|TRBJ2-7|TRBV30
TGTGCCTCCTACAGGGACGACGGCTACGAGCAGTACTTC
CASYRDDGYEQYF
>15|-|TRBD1|TRBJ1-1|TRBV14
TGTGCCAGCAGCCGACAGGGGGTAATGAACACTGAAGCTTTCTTT
CASSRQGVMNTEAFF
>15|-|-|TRBJ1-1|TRBV5-1
TGCGCCAGCAGCTTGGTTTCGGGGGTTCACACTGAAGCTTTCTTT
CASSLVSGVHTEAFF
>13|-|-|TRBJ2-3|TRBV10-3
TGTGCCATCACACGGCAGGGGCAAGATACGCAGTATTTT
CAITRQGQDTQYF
>17|once|-|TRBJ2-3|TRBV5-1
TGCGCCAGCAGCTTAACCGGGACTTCCCCTAGCACAGATACGCAGTATTTT
CASSLTGTSPSTDTQYF
>13|-|TRBD1|TRBJ1-1|TRBV14
TGTGCCAGCAGCCCGGACAGGGTGACTGAAGCTTTCTTT
CASSPDRVTEAFF
>15|-|TRBD1|TRBJ1-1|TRBV6-5
TGTGCCAGCAGTTACCGCGACAGGGGAAGCACTGAAGCTTTCTTT
CASSYRDRGSTEAFF
>12|-|-|TRBJ2-7|TRBV30
TGTGCCTGGAGTACAGGGATCCACGAGCAGTACTTC
CAWSTGIHEQYF
>15|-|-|TRBJ2-2|TRBV3-1/TRBV3-2
TGTGCCAGCAGCCAAGGAGATCGAGGGACCGGGGAGCTGTTTTTT
CASSQGDRGTGELFF
>14|-|TRBD1|TRBJ2-7|TRBV10-3
TGTGCCATCAGTGCCTCCGAGGGGGCCTCCGAGCAGTACTTC
CAISASEGASEQYF
>15|-|-|TRBJ1-5|TRBV10-3
TGTGCCATCAGTGAGCGACCCGGGGGGAATCAGCCCCAGCATTTT
CAISERPGGNQPQHF
>15|-|TRBD1|TRBJ1-1|TRBV5-1
TGCGCCAGCAGCTGGGGACAGGGGTTGAACACTGAAGCTTTCTTT
CASSWGQGLNTEAFF
>14|-|TRBD1|TRBJ1-2|TRBV25-1
TGTGCCAGCAGTGCCCTACTGACAGGGGGAGGCTACACCTTC
CASSALLTGGGYTF
>13|-|-|TRBJ1-5|TRBV2
TGTGCCAGCAGTGACAGGGGAGTTCAGCCCCAGCATTTT
CASSDRGVQPQHF
>14|-|-|TRBJ2-7|TRBV5-1
TGCGCCAGCTCCCGTGAGGGGGAGACCTACGAGCAGTACTTC
CASSREGETYEQYF
>11|-|-|TRBJ2-3|TRBV11-2
TGTGCCAGCAGCCACACAGATACGCAGTATTTT
CASSHTDTQYF
>14|-|-|TRBJ2-2|TRBV9
TGTGCCAGCAGCATCAGGACGAACACCGGGGAGCTGTTTTTT
CASSIRTNTGELFF
>15|-|TRBD1|TRBJ2-2|TRBV7-2
TGTGCCAGCAGCTTAACAGGGGTGACGACCGGGGAGCTGTTTTTT
CASSLTGVTTGELFF
>16|-|-|TRBJ2-2|TRBV18
TGTGCCAGCTCACCACCGCGAGGGGGGAACACCGGGGAGCTGTTTTTT
CASSPPRGGNTGELFF
>19|-|TRBD2|TRBJ2-3|TRBV3-1/TRBV3-2
TGTGCCAGCAGCCAAGTTTCAGGGGCTAGCGGGGGGGCCAGGGATACGCAGTATTTT
CASSQVSGASGGARDTQYF
>11|-|-|TRBJ1-2|TRBV12-3/TRBV12-4
TGTGCCAGCAGTTTGGGGGGAGGCTACACCTTC
CASSLGGGYTF
>13|-|-|TRBJ2-7|TRBV5-1
TGCGCCAGCAGCTTTTCAGACAGGCGTGAGCAGTACTTC
CASSFSDRREQYF
>12|-|-|TRBJ1-5|TRBV9
TGTGCCAGCAGCCCGGGGGATCAGCCCCAGCATTTT
CASSPGDQPQHF
>13|-|-|TRBJ1-2|TRBV28
TGTGCCAGCAGTGTAAGAGGGGGTTTTGGCTACACCTTC
CASSVRGGFGYTF
>14|-|-|TRBJ1-2|TRBV28
TGTGCCAGCAGTTTGGCCGGCGGGGCGGATGGCTACACCTTC
CASSLAGGADGYTF
>13|-|-|TRBJ2-1|TRBV6-5
TGTGCCAGCAAGGAGAGCTCCTACAATGAGCAGTTCTTC
CASKESSYNEQFF
>14|-|TRBD1|TRBJ2-5|TRBV9
TGTGCCAGCAGCGAAGGGGGCAGGGGAGAGACCCAGTACTTC
CASSEGGRGETQYF
>17|-|TRBD2|TRBJ2-7|TRBV5-1
TGCGCCAGCAGTTTTTATGGACTAGCGGGGGGGAACTACGAGCAGTACTTC
CASSFYGLAGGNYEQYF